This note documents a single T cell receptor (beta chain) sequence. Its antigen is not yet known. No quality values exist for individual bases; no much larger clone is one base distant. TCRbeta CDR3 regions were amplified from genomic DNA by means of the immunoSEQ Assay, a bias-controlled multiplex PCR. Regarding the original processing steps: Within the assay, amplification of reference gene primers was used to estimate how many nucleated cells each sample contained. Sequence reads were collapsed and filtered to measure the absolute abundance of every unique TCRbeta CDR3 rearrangement. For each sample, productive Simpson clonality was calculated as the square root of Simpson's diversity index over productive rearrangements. This is the immuneACCESS table as TCRdb keeps it, with only in-frame sequences that have V and J called. A part of the clones is gone; compared with another copy, unresolved V genes explain less than half, and the rest is unexplained. V and J calls and clone size are given by that table; D and trimming were obtained from the DNA. Across this sample there are some 210,000 clones, with almost 85% seen only once. The biggest ten clones account for approximately 8% of the sample.

The data belong to a study of blood T cell repertoires in COVID-19 (dated by TCRdb to the early 2020s). In the study overall: The collaborator samples originated in the United States, Italy and Spain and spanned the acute and convalescent phases of COVID-19. Subjects who had been exposed to COVID-19, were actively infected with it, or had recovered from it provided the deeply sampled blood TCRbeta repertoires that made up the dataset. The prospective study material was composed of cDNA or gDNA derived from T cells, B-cell-depleted T cells, or PBMCs. Samples came from the ongoing ImmuneRACE study (first 160 participants) plus 1,254 subjects from 6 global collaborators. Nearly every sample came with metadata listing a de-identified subject ID, COVID-19 status, age in years and sex. Where HLA class I and class II types were available, the types were taken from metadata supplied by the sample provider, not from assay-based typing. The repertoires were released in a freely available public database meant as a resource for research on the immune response to SARS-CoV-2. The study at large found these results: How much clinical and demographic metadata was included differed by source and by participant, and the metadata was provided uncurated.

Whole blood was collected in K2EDTA tubes by collaborating institutions according to the institutions' own protocols. For TCRbeta analysis, collaborator samples were shipped as frozen whole blood, as isolated PBMCs, or as DNA extracted from either sample type. CDR3 length: 16 amino acids, cysteine to phenylalanine. Only the CDR3 part of the read is kept: 48 bases, read in frame from the first base. CDR1 and CDR2 are drawn from the germline V gene (reference sequence): SSHAT, FNYEAQ. The V and J ends are trimmed by 1 base and 4 bases, leaving 16 bases between them. The specimen was peripheral blood. This TCR was recovered from a woman between 45 and 65 years old with active or convalescent COVID-19. The chain is assembled from TRBV7-7 and TRBJ1-2, with no D gene named confidently. The sequenced DNA: TGTGCCAGCAGCTTAGGTTGCGGGTGGCATGGCTATGGCTACACCTTC. This yields the protein CASSLGCGWHGYGYTF.